This section outlines one TCR beta chain sequence together with its context. The antigen is not known. Method: immunoSEQ multiplex PCR; TCRdb's copy keeps in-frame clones and lacks some. Of tens of thousands of clones in the sample, 70% to 90% were seen once. The sample is drawn from a study of T cell responses to AZD1222 COVID-19 vaccine. Study-level points and caveats: Seropositivity was recorded at baseline in only six AZD1222 recipients.

V lost 10 bases and J lost 4, with 10 bases in between. CDR1 LNHDA and CDR2 SQIVND come from the germline V gene (reference sequence). There are 11 residues in the CDR3. This sample comprised peripheral blood, obtained on day 0 of AZD1222 vaccination. The rearrangement uses TRBV19 and TRBJ1-2; no reliable D call. The receptor was isolated from an adult in good health. CDR3 region: CATEETYGYTF. The CDR3 bases are TGTGCCACTGAGGAAACCTATGGCTACACCTTC.